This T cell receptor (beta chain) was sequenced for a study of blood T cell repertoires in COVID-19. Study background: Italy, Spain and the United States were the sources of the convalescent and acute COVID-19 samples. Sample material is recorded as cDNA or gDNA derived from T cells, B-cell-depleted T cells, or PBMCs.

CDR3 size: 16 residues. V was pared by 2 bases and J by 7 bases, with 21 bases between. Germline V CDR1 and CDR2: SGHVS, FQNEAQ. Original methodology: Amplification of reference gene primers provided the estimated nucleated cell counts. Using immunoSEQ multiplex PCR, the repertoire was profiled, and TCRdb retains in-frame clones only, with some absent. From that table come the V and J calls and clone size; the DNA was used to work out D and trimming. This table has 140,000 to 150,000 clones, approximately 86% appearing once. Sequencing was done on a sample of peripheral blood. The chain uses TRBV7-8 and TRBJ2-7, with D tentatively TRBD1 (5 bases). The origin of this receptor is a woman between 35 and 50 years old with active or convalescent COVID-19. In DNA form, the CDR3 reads TGTGCCAGCAGCTTAATGACCGGCAGGGTGAGTGGGGAGCAGTACTTC. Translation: CASSLMTGRVSGEQYF.